This TCR beta chain originates from a study of OX40 agonist ivuxolimab in advanced cancers. Study at large: Patients took ivuxolimab, an agonistic anti-OX40 (CD134) antibody.

TCRdb's table, derived via immunoSEQ multiplex PCR, lists solely in-frame clones and lacks some. The table has tens of thousands of clones, approximately 80% seen once. Sequencing used CD4+ or CD8+ T cells sorted from blood, obtained in a trial of the OX40 agonist ivuxolimab. The receptor was isolated from an adult with an advanced solid tumor such as melanoma, head and neck, liver or kidney cancer.

CDR3 nucleotides: TGCGCCAGCAGCACGGAGGAGGGGTCCCACGAGCAGTACTTC. It encodes CASSTEEGSHEQYF. The chain employs TRBV5-1 and TRBJ2-7, with a weak D call TRBD2 (6 bases). Germline V gives CDR1 SGHRS, CDR2 YFSETQ. Trimming cost V 4 bases and J 5 bases, with 16 bases left between them. The CDR3 extends over 14 amino acids. The full variable domain, with the rest looked up from reference TRBV5-1 and TRBJ2-7, is KAGVTQTPRYLIKTRGQQVTLSCSPISGHRSVSWYQQTPGQGLQFLFEYFSETQRNKGNFPGRFSGRQFSNSRSEMNVSTLELGDSALYLCASSTEEGSHEQYFGPGTRLTVT.